This TCR beta chain was identified in a study of vaccination and CD4 T cells after COVID-19. Germline V gene data show CDR1 as ENHRY and CDR2 as SYGVKD. Trimming removed 2 bases at V and 6 bases at J, with 8 bases between. There are 13 residues in the CDR3. A remark on this clonotype: Its target is not known.

Sample treatment: approximately 11-day PBMC culture with coronavirus spike peptide pools or control peptides (ViraFEST assay). The medium had half its volume replaced with fresh IL-2 medium on days 3 and 7. CD4+ T cells that had been cultured provided DNA sequenced with the Oncomine TCR Beta short-read assay. TCRdb fed the PCR reads into MiXCR, producing one record per CDR3 protein. This sample has around 26,000 distinct CDR3 sequences, with 67% found just once. The material sequenced was CD4+ T cells from blood, cultured in vitro, taken after SARS-CoV-2 vaccination. The chain is built from TRBV10-3 and TRBJ1-5, with unresolved D. The sequence derives from a human donor who received a COVID-19 vaccine. The CDR3 loop reads CAISEGEAQPQHF. CDR3 nucleotides: TGTGCCATCAGTGAGGGGGAGGCTCAGCCCCAGCATTTT.